Below, one T cell receptor beta chain is given with its context. Its antigen remains unidentified. The data stem from a study of blood T cells in healthy people across ages. Broader study findings: Whereas aged donors had fewer naive CD4+ cells, long-lived donors had more of them and higher diversity. Researchers judged that diversity estimates from one million T cells fell short of true values.

The CDR3 contains 15 residues. The germline V gene has CDR1 DFQATT and CDR2 SNEGSKA (reference sequence). V dropped 1 base and J dropped 6; count of bases not matched to a gene: 7. Primers used in a second PCR of about 7 to 11 cycles were a sample-barcoded 5' primer and a J-beta primer mix. In TCRdb, the 5' RACE reads were re-called with MiXCR into one record per CDR3 protein. The sample has 700,000 or so distinct CDR3 sequences; 20% to 25% are singletons. Isolating PBMCs gave at least 6 million of these cells per sample. This sequence joins TRBV20-1 and TRBJ2-3, with 10 nucleotides matching TRBD2. This receptor was identified in a man aged 65-85 years in good health. The material sequenced was blood. CDR3 in amino acids: CSARGQRGGADTQYF. CDR3 DNA: TGCAGTGCTAGAGGACAGCGGGGGGGAGCGGATACGCAGTATTTT.